A selection of T cell receptor beta chains follows, all from one sample in a study of regulatory T cells in long-lasting Graves disease. TCRdb recomputed calls from the multiplex PCR reads with MiXCR, one row per CDR3 protein. The table shows some 220,000 distinct CDR3 sequences, with roughly a fifth occurring only once. This sample also belongs to another study, concerning T cells in Graves' hyperthyroidism and ophthalmopathy.

Source: peripheral blood mononuclear cells (PBMCs), taken at new diagnosis, from a patient treated with antithyroid drugs. These receptors were obtained from a woman between 25 and 40 years old with Graves disease. Each CDR3 is given without its conserved first and last residue. Fields, in order: clone size, V gene, J gene, CDR3 protein. Some rows mark clone size as missing; the rest say once, few, many or name a class of expanded clone.

abundance: NA
v_gene: TRBV12-3/TRBV12-4
j_gene: TRBJ1-5
CDR3aa: ASQIGLLSNQPQH

abundance: many
v_gene: TRBV28
j_gene: TRBJ2-4
CDR3aa: ASSGGGGAKNIQY

abundance: NA
v_gene: TRBV19
j_gene: TRBJ2-4
CDR3aa: ASSISAAQNIQY

abundance: few
v_gene: TRBV9
j_gene: TRBJ2-7
CDR3aa: ASSESGIASNEQY

abundance: few
v_gene: TRBV19
j_gene: TRBJ2-1
CDR3aa: ASSMVGADRHSYNEQF

abundance: many
v_gene: TRBV28
j_gene: TRBJ2-2
CDR3aa: ASSRPGPANTGELF

abundance: few
v_gene: TRBV10-3
j_gene: TRBJ1-2
CDR3aa: AISGHRGRQDGYT

abundance: once
v_gene: TRBV7-2
j_gene: TRBJ2-1
CDR3aa: ASSPPGQGSHEQF

abundance: many
v_gene: TRBV7-2
j_gene: TRBJ2-2
CDR3aa: ASSLAGRGTYTGELF

abundance: many
v_gene: TRBV9
j_gene: TRBJ1-3
CDR3aa: ASSAGRGYSSGNTIY

abundance: many
v_gene: TRBV20-1
j_gene: TRBJ1-6
CDR3aa: SASWTGGSPLH

abundance: many
v_gene: TRBV9
j_gene: TRBJ2-5
CDR3aa: ASTISTGMGRETQY

abundance: many
v_gene: TRBV4-1
j_gene: TRBJ1-2
CDR3aa: ASSQVGTYYGYT

abundance: many
v_gene: TRBV14
j_gene: TRBJ1-1
CDR3aa: ASSQLGGSEAF

abundance: NA
v_gene: TRBV11-2
j_gene: TRBJ2-7
CDR3aa: ASSLVDRGVEQY

abundance: many
v_gene: TRBV20-1
j_gene: TRBJ1-1
CDR3aa: SANRGGGAF

abundance: many
v_gene: TRBV9
j_gene: TRBJ2-5
CDR3aa: ASSVSLAQETQY

abundance: few
v_gene: TRBV18
j_gene: TRBJ2-5
CDR3aa: ASSPGTGGRETQY

abundance: few
v_gene: TRBV19
j_gene: TRBJ2-2
CDR3aa: ASRDRTGVTGGELF

abundance: many
v_gene: TRBV20-1
j_gene: TRBJ2-1
CDR3aa: SPQIAGGKNEQF

abundance: many
v_gene: TRBV20-1
j_gene: TRBJ1-5
CDR3aa: SARVGGYEGSNQPQH

abundance: NA
v_gene: TRBV14
j_gene: TRBJ2-7
CDR3aa: ASSNRLAGAYEQY

abundance: many
v_gene: TRBV25-1
j_gene: TRBJ2-7
CDR3aa: ASSARRTVTAEQY

abundance: many
v_gene: TRBV6-2/TRBV6-3
j_gene: TRBJ2-6
CDR3aa: ASSLRGPGANVLT

abundance: many
v_gene: TRBV15
j_gene: TRBJ2-3
CDR3aa: ATSSNSTDTQY

abundance: many
v_gene: TRBV15
j_gene: TRBJ2-7
CDR3aa: ATSREYSYEQY